The sequence of this T cell receptor beta chain was determined in a study of spatial heterogeneity in lung cancer. Time point defined: blood at routine non-recurrence follow-up after resection. TCRdb re-analysed the 5' RACE reads in MiXCR, keeping a single row per CDR3 protein. Among tens of thousands of distinct CDR3 sequences listed, more than 9.5% were seen once. This CDR3 region has 15 residues. Germline lookup yields CDR1 SGHRS and CDR2 YFSETQ. V gave up 4 bases and J gave up 3 bases, with 13 bases separating them. This clonotype showed up many times. This sequence joins TRBV5-1 and TRBJ2-2; unclear D gene. The source material was PBMCs, sampled at follow-up. The sequence derives from a male donor with early-stage non-small cell lung cancer. In DNA form, the CDR3 reads TGCGCCAGCAGCCTCGGAGACGGTGACACCGGGGAGCTGTTTTTT. This sequence encodes CASSLGDGDTGELFF.